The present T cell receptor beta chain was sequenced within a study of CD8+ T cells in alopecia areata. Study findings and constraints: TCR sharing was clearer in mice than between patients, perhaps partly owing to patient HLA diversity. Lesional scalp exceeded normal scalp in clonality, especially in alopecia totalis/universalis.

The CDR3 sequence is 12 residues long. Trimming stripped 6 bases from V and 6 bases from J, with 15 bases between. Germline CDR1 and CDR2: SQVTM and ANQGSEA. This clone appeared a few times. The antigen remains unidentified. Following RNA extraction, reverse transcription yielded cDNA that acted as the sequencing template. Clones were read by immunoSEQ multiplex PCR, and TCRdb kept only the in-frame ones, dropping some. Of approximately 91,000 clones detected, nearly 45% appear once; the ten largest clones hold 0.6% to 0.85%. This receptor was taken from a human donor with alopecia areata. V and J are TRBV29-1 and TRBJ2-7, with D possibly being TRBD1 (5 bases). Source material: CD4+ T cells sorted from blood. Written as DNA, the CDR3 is TGCAGCGTCCTTTTCATGGGGCCCGAGCAGTACTTC. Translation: CSVLFMGPEQYF.